This TCR beta chain emerged from a study of blood T cell repertoires in COVID-19. In the study overall: Samples taken during acute and convalescent COVID-19 were collected in the United States, Italy and Spain. PBMCs, B-cell-depleted T cells, or T cells were the source of the cDNA or gDNA that made up the material.

V shed 3 bases and J 3 bases; nucleotides not matched to a gene: 5. This CDR3 contains 14 residues. In germline, CDR1 is DFQATT, CDR2 SNEGSKA (reference sequence). Sequenced by immunoSEQ multiplex PCR; TCRdb stores in-frame clones only, minus some. This table holds approximately 390,000 clones, around 90% found once. This chain uses TRBV20-1 with TRBJ2-7; 10 nucleotides match TRBD2. Specimen: PBMCs or T cells enriched from blood (not recorded which). The clonotype was recovered from a woman aged 40 to 50 with acute COVID-19. The CDR3 DNA is TGCAGTGCTAGTTTGTGGACTAGCGGCTACGAGCAGTACTTC. This sequence encodes CSASLWTSGYEQYF.